This T cell receptor beta chain emerged from a study of blood T cell repertoires in COVID-19. Study-wide context: The United States, Italy and Spain supplied acute and convalescent COVID-19 samples. The cDNA or gDNA used as material had been derived from T cells, B-cell-depleted T cells, or PBMCs.

In the study's own analysis: Reference gene primer amplification in the assay estimated nucleated cell counts. Libraries were prepared by immunoSEQ multiplex PCR; TCRdb keeps only in-frame clonotypes and omits some of them. V and J calls and clone size are given by that table; D and trimming were obtained from the DNA. The sample lists 25,000 to 30,000 clones, roughly 85% occurring once. Per the germline V gene, CDR1 is SGHTA and CDR2 is FQGNSA. The length of the CDR3 is 15 residues. V gave up 5 bases and J gave up 0 bases, with 11 bases separating them. The V and J genes are TRBV7-2 and TRBJ1-5; D gene unclear. This clonotype was sampled from a human donor in a cohort sampled during active COVID-19. The sample taken for sequencing was peripheral blood. CDR3 DNA sequence: TGTGCCAGCAGCCCCACGGGGATTAGCAATCAGCCCCAGCATTTT. It specifies CASSPTGISNQPQHF.